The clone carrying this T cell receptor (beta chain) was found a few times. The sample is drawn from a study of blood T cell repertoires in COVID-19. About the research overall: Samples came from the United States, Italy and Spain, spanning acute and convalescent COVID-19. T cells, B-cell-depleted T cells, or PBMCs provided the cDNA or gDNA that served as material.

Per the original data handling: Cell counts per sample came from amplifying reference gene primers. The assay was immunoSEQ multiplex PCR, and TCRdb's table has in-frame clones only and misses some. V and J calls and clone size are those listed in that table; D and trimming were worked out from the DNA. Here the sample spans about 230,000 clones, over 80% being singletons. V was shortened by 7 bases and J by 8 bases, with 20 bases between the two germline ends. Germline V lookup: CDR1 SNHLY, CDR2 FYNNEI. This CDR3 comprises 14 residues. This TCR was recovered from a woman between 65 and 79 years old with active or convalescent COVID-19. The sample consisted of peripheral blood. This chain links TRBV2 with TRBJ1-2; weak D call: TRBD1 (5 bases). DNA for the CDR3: TGTGCCAGCAAGGCCCGCCAGGGTCAATGGGGCTACACCTTC. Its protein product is CASKARQGQWGYTF.